Listed here are 6 T cell receptor beta chains from one sample, sequenced in a study of response to subunit inactivated influenza vaccine. Using its own MiXCR run on the RT-PCR reads, TCRdb lists one record per CDR3 protein. Among about 780,000 distinct CDR3 sequences listed, less than 20% were seen once. The sequencing here drew on PBMCs from blood, taken roughly 5 days after vaccination. The receptors originated from a man aged 45-60 years who received an inactivated influenza vaccine.

This clonotype was recorded at least ten times. The gene calls are TRBV4-3 and TRBJ1-5; D is undetermined. V lost 1 base to trimming and J lost 0 bases, with 7 bases between them. Germline-derived CDR1 and CDR2 are LGHNA and YSLEER. The CDR3 contains 15 residues. The CDR3 sequence is CASSQVWGSNQPQHF. CDR3 coding DNA: TGCGCCAGCAGCCAAGTATGGGGTAGCAATCAGCCCCAGCATTTT.

This clonotype came up a few times. Written as DNA, the CDR3 is TGCAGCGTACTGGACAGGCTCGTCACCGGGGAGCTGTTTTTT. This gives the protein CSVLDRLVTGELFF. The chain joins TRBV29-1 to TRBJ2-2; 7 bases fit TRBD1. The length of the CDR3 is 14 residues. With 6 bases clipped from V and 4 bases from J, the junction kept 8 bases outside the gene matches. Germline V CDR1 and CDR2: SQVTM, ANQGSEA.

This clonotype occurred a few times. CDR3 coding DNA: TGTGCCAGCAGTTCAAAACTACAGTTTTCCTATGGCTACACCTTC. Residues: CASSSKLQFSYGYTF. This chain links TRBV6-5 with TRBJ1-2; no clear D. Germline CDR1 MNHEY, CDR2 SVGAGI. There are 15 residues in the CDR3. Trimming took off 4 bases at V and 4 bases at J, with 16 bases between the two ends.

The chain recombines TRBV20-1 with TRBJ2-5; D call uncertain. Germline V gene sequence: CDR1 DFQATT, CDR2 SNEGSKA (reference sequence). With 1 base removed from V and 0 bases from J, the gap between germline ends came to 12 bases. The CDR3 is 15 residues long. The CDR3 coding sequence is TGCAGTGCTAGAGGCATGACCCAGGACCAAGAGACCCAGTACTTC. Its translation: CSARGMTQDQETQYF.

The chain is built from TRBV29-1 and TRBJ2-7; 10 bases agree with TRBD2. The CDR3 spans 15 residues. Germline CDR1 and CDR2: SQVTM and ANQGSEA. V lost 3 bases to trimming and J lost 6 bases; unmatched junction nucleotides: 11. The CDR3 bases are TGCAGCGTTGACCTAGCGGGAGTATCCCCGCCCGAGCAGTACTTC. Encoded protein: CSVDLAGVSPPEQYF.

In this sample, this clonotype turned up a few times. The chain employs TRBV20-1 and TRBJ2-3; 9 bases are shared with TRBD1. The CDR3 extends over 14 amino acids. V was pared by 5 bases and J by 2 bases, with 5 bases of the junction left unmatched. The germline CDR1 and CDR2 sequences are DFQATT and SNEGSKA (reference sequence). CDR3 loop: CSAPDRGTTDTQYF. DNA of the CDR3: TGCAGTGCTCCGGACAGGGGAACCACAGATACGCAGTATTTT.